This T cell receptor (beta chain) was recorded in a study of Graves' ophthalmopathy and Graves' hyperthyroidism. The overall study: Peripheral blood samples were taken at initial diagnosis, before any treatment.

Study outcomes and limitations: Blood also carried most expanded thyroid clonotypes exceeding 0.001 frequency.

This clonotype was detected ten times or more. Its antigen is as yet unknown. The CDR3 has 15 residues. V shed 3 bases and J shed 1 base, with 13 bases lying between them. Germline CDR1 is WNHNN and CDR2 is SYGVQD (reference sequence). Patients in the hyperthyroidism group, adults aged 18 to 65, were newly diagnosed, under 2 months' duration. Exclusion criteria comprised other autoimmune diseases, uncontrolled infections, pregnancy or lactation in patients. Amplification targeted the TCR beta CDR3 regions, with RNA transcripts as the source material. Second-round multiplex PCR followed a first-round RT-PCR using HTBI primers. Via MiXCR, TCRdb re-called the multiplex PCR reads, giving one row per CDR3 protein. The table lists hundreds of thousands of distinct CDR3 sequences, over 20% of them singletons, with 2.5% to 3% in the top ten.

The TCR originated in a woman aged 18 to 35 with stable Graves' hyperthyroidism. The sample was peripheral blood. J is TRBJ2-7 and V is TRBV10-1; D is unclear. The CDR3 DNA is TGCGCCAGCAGTGATAGGAGTGACCCTTCCTACGAGCAGTACTTC. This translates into CASSDRSDPSYEQYF.